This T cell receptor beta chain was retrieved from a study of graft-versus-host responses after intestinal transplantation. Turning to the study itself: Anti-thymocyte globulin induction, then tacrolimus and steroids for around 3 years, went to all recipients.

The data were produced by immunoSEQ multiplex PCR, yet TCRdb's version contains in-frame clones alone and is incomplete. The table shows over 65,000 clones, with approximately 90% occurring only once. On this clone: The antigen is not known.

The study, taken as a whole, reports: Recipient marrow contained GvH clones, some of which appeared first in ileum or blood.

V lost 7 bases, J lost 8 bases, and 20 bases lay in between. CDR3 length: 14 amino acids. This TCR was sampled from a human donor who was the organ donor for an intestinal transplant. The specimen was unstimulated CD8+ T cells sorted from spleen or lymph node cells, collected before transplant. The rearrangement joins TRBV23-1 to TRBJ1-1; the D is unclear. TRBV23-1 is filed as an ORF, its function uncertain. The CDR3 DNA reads TGCGCCAGCACCCGGGGAAGGGTTCGCACCGAAGCTTTCTTT. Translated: CASTRGRVRTEAFF.